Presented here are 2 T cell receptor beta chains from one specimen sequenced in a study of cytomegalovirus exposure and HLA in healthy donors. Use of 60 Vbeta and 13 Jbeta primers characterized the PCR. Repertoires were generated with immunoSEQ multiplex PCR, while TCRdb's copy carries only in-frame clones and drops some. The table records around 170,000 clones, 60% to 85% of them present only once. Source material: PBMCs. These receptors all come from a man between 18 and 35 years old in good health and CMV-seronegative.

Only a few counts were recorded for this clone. The CDR3 nucleotides read TGTGCCAGCAGCTTGGCCCCCGGCGGGAACACTGAAGCTTTCTTT. The encoded protein is CASSLAPGGNTEAFF. The chain has TRBV5-6 and TRBJ1-1; no reliable D call. The CDR3 totals 15 residues. Germline loops: CDR1 SGHDT, CDR2 YYEEEE. V was clipped by 0 bases and J by 1 base, with 10 bases between them. Full variable domain (rest looked up from reference TRBV5-6 and TRBJ1-1): DAGVTQSPTHLIKTRGQQVTLRCSPKSGHDTVSWYQQALGQGPQFIFQYYEEEERQRGNFPDRFSGHQFPNYSSELNVNALLLGDSALYLCASSLAPGGNTEAFFGQGTRLTVV.

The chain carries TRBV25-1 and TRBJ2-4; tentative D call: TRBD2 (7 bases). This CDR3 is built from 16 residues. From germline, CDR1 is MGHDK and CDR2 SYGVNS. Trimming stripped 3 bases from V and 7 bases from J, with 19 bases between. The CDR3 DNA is TGTGCCAGCAGTGAGGGGGGGGCAGGCCCGTGGAACATTCAGTACTTC. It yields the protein CASSEGGAGPWNIQYF.